This TCR beta chain originates from a study of blood T cell repertoires in COVID-19. Study information: COVID-19 samples collected from the United States, Italy and Spain covered acute and convalescent phases. Sample material is recorded as cDNA or gDNA derived from T cells, B-cell-depleted T cells, or PBMCs.

The CDR3 runs to 13 residues. The germline gives CDR1 LNHDA, CDR2 SQIVND (reference sequence). With V trimmed by 3 bases and J by 4 bases, 1 base remained unmatched. Details on this clone: The sample carries other DNA sequences with the same CDR3.

Original processing notes: Estimation of nucleated cell counts was performed using reference gene primer amplification. Assay: immunoSEQ multiplex PCR; the TCRdb copy retains only in-frame clones and omits some. The V and J calls and clone size are taken from that table; D and trimming were inferred from the DNA. This sample yields about 180,000 clones, of which more than 85% are seen a single time; around 0.53% belongs to the top ten. The TCR comes from a man aged 45-65 years with acute or convalescent COVID-19. Sequenced sample: peripheral blood. The chain joins TRBV19 to TRBJ2-3, with TRBD2 matching 7 bases. In DNA, the CDR3 is TGTGCCAGTAGTATTCGGGGGGCAGATACGCAGTATTTT. Translation gives CASSIRGADTQYF.